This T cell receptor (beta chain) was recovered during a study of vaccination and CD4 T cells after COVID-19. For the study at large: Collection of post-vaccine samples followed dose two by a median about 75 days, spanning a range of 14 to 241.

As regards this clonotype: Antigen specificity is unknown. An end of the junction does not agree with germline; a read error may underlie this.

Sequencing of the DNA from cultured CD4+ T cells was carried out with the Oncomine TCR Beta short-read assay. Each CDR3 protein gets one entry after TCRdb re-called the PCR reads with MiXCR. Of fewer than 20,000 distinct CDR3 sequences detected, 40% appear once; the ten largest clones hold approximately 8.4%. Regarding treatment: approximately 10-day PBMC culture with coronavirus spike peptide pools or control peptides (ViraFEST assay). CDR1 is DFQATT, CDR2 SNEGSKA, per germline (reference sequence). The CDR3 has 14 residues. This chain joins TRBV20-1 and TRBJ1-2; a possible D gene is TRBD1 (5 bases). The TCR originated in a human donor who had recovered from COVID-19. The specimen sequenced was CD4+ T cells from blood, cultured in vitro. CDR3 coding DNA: TGCAGCGCTAGGGTCCCAGGGAGTCCCTATGGCTACACCTTC. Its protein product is CSARVPGSPYGYTF.